These 25 T cell receptor beta chains were all obtained from the same sample, sequenced in a study of shared clonotypes between healthy human individuals. Measured with immunoSEQ multiplex PCR; TCRdb has only the in-frame clones, and not every one. Of about 480,000 clones listed, less than 85% are singletons. Source material: PBMCs. All receptors derive from a woman between 40 and 55 years old in good health. Some clones in this sample may be carry-over from other donors' samples.

The chain uses TRBV7-3 and TRBJ2-3; D gene ambiguous. Trimming pared 6 bases from V and 4 bases from J, leaving 11 bases between. The germline V gene has CDR1 SGHTA and CDR2 FQGTGA. This CDR3 is built from 13 residues. The CDR3 protein is CASSHGEPDTQYF. The CDR3, as DNA: TGTGCCAGCAGTCATGGCGAGCCAGATACGCAGTATTTT.

This sequence joins TRBV6-6 and TRBJ1-1; 8 bases map to TRBD1. The CDR3 is 16 amino acids. Germline CDR1 and CDR2: MNHNY and SVGAGI (reference sequence). Germline trimming cut 6 bases from V and 4 bases from J; bases unmatched to any gene: 13. The CDR3 coding sequence is TGTGCCAGCAGCCAGGGTCTCGACAGGGGTGGCACTGAAGCTTTCTTT. It specifies CASSQGLDRGGTEAFF.

This chain joins TRBV6-4 and TRBJ2-2, with 10 bases aligning to TRBD2. V shed 6 bases and J 1 base; nucleotides not matched to a gene: 2. Per germline, CDR1 MRHNA and CDR2 SNTAGT. This CDR3 is 15 amino acids long. The CDR3 region is CASRRTSGNTGELFF. The DNA of the CDR3 is TGTGCCAGCAGACGGACTAGCGGGAACACCGGGGAGCTGTTTTTT.

The chain joins TRBV11-3 to TRBJ1-1, with TRBD1 matching 7 bases. The junction had 20 bases not matched to a gene; V was cut back by 7 bases and J by 12 bases. The CDR3 contains 15 residues. Germline V lookup: CDR1 SGHNT, CDR2 YENEEA. CDR3 in DNA: TGTGCCAGCATCCCATCAACAGGGGCTCGGAAGAGACCTTTCTTT. It is translated as CASIPSTGARKRPFF.

This clone was recorded only once. The chain employs TRBV7-7 and TRBJ2-1; 7 nucleotides line up with TRBD2. This CDR3 region has 15 residues. J lost 9 bases, V lost 6 bases, and 14 bases had no gene match. Germline assignment: CDR1 SSHAT and CDR2 FNYEAQ (reference sequence). This CDR3 reads CASSLGVAGVFEQFF. In nucleotides, the CDR3 is TGTGCCAGCAGTCTAGGGGTGGCGGGAGTATTTGAGCAGTTCTTC. The full variable domain, with the rest looked up from reference TRBV7-7 and TRBJ2-1, is GAGVSQSPRYKVTKRGQDVTLRCDPISSHATLYWYQQALGQGPEFLTYFNYEAQPDKSGLPSDRFSAERPEGSISTLTIQRTEQRDSAMYRCASSLGVAGVFEQFFGPGTRLTVL.

The chain has TRBV7-2 and TRBJ2-7; TRBD2 agrees at 13 bases. The V and J ends lost 3 bases and 4 bases, in that order; junction bases with no gene match: 9. CDR1 SGHTA and CDR2 FQGNSA come from the germline V gene. The CDR3 is made up of 17 amino acids. For the CDR3, the DNA is TGTGCCAGCAGCTTCGAATGGGGGACTAGCGGGACTTACGAGCAGTACTTC. Protein product: CASSFEWGTSGTYEQYF.

A remark on this clone: This may arise from a read error, as a much more abundant clone is one base away. The chain carries TRBV6-1 and TRBJ1-2; TRBD1 matches at 8 bases. CDR1 is MNHNS and CDR2 is SASEGT in the germline V gene. V shed 6 bases and J 5 bases; nucleotides not matched to a gene: 5. CDR3 length: 13 amino acids. The CDR3 nucleotides are TGTGCCAGCAGCCCCACAGGGGGATATGGCTACACCTTC. Translation: CASSPTGGYGYTF.

The rearrangement uses TRBV15 and TRBJ2-2; 10 bases match TRBD2. Per the germline V gene, CDR1 is LNHNV and CDR2 is YYDKDF (reference sequence). CDR3 length: 17 amino acids. V trimming: 1 base; J trimming: 5 bases; junction bases outside the gene matches: 7. The CDR3 protein is CATSRAPSGRGTGELFF. DNA for the CDR3: TGTGCCACCAGCAGAGCGCCTAGCGGGAGAGGAACCGGGGAGCTGTTTTTT.

This clone has at least ten counts. The gene calls are TRBV18 and TRBJ1-4; D is unresolved. CDR1 is KGHSH, CDR2 LQKENI, per germline. Deletions cut 5 bases from V and 0 bases from J, with 7 bases between. The CDR3 consists of 14 residues. CDR3 region: CASSDTATNEKLFF. The CDR3, as DNA: TGTGCCAGCTCAGACACGGCAACTAATGAAAAACTGTTTTTT.

This chain connects TRBV18 to TRBJ2-1; possible D gene TRBD2, 5 bases. The CDR3 contains 14 residues. Trimming took 3 bases from V and 9 from J, leaving 15 bases between them. Germline lookup yields CDR1 KGHSH and CDR2 LQKENI. CDR3 in amino acids: CASSPAGSETEQFF. The CDR3 DNA follows: TGTGCCAGCTCACCCGCGGGTAGCGAGACTGAGCAGTTCTTC.

V usage is TRBV18 and J usage is TRBJ2-2, with D unresolved. In germline, CDR1 is KGHSH, CDR2 LQKENI. The CDR3 is made up of 13 amino acids. Between the trimmed V and J ends, which lost 2 bases and 8 bases, there was a span of 9 bases. Here the CDR3 reads CASSPAGSGELFF. In nucleotides, the CDR3 is TGTGCCAGCTCACCAGCAGGAAGTGGGGAGCTGTTTTTT.

The chain has TRBV28 and TRBJ2-1; possible D gene TRBD1, 5 bases. The CDR3 sequence is 12 residues long. The V end was cut by 5 bases, the J end by 9 bases, with 11 bases between. The germline V gene encodes CDR1 MDHEN and CDR2 SYDVKM. The CDR3 DNA follows: TGTGCCAGCAGTCTCTTAGGGGTTGAGCAGTTCTTC. Translation gives CASSLLGVEQFF. Looking up the rest from reference TRBV28 and TRBJ2-1 gives the full variable domain: DVKVTQSSRYLVKRTGEKVFLECVQDMDHENMFWYRQDPGLGLRLIYFSYDVKMKEKGDIPEGYSVSREKKERFSLILESASTNQTSMYLCASSLLGVEQFFGPGTRLTVL.

The rearrangement joins TRBV29-1 to TRBJ1-1; maybe TRBD1 (5 bases). V lost 0 bases, J lost 7 bases, and 18 bases lay in between. The CDR3 is made up of 15 amino acids. Per the germline V gene, CDR1 is SQVTM and CDR2 is ANQGSEA. The CDR3 here is CSVEDPRGRFGEAFF. The DNA for the CDR3 is TGCAGCGTTGAAGATCCCCGGGGCCGATTTGGTGAAGCTTTCTTT.

This clone has just one count. The V gene is TRBV19, the J gene TRBJ2-2, with TRBD1 matching 7 bases. CDR3 size: 14 residues. Trimming at V came to 8 bases and at J to 3 bases, leaving 6 bases not matched to a gene. Germline CDR1 LNHDA, CDR2 SQIVND (reference sequence). In DNA, the CDR3 is TGTGCCAGTCTAGGACAGGCTTACACCGGGGAGCTGTTTTTT. This codes for CASLGQAYTGELFF.

The chain couples TRBV6-5 to TRBJ1-1; 10 nucleotides match TRBD1. The CDR3 extends over 15 amino acids. Germline V gene lookup returns CDR1 MNHEY and CDR2 SVGAGI. The J segment lost 4 bases and the V segment lost 8 bases, leaving 10 bases of the junction unmatched. In DNA form, the CDR3 reads TGTGCCAGCCAACTCCCCGGGACAGGGGTCACTGAAGCTTTCTTT. Amino acids: CASQLPGTGVTEAFF.

The chain employs TRBV2 and TRBJ2-1, with D perhaps TRBD1 or TRBD2 (5 bases each). Trimming cost V 7 bases and J 5 bases, with 18 bases left between them. Looked up from germline, CDR1 is SNHLY and CDR2 is FYNNEI. The CDR3 is 15 residues long. CDR3 protein: CASTLLRDGNNEQFF. In DNA form, the CDR3 reads TGTGCCAGCACTTTACTCCGGGACGGAAACAATGAGCAGTTCTTC.

The chain links TRBV5-1 to TRBJ1-6; tentatively, D is TRBD1 (6 bases). Germline CDR1 reads SGHRS; CDR2 reads YFSETQ. The CDR3 loop spans 17 amino acids. V lost 0 bases and J 7 bases, leaving 17 bases between the germline ends. CDR3 in amino acids: CASSLVAGAGGNSPLHF. DNA of the CDR3: TGCGCCAGCAGCTTGGTGGCAGGGGCAGGAGGGAATTCACCCCTCCACTTT.

V is TRBV7-3 and J is TRBJ2-1; 7 bases match TRBD2. The CDR3 has 15 residues. Per germline, CDR1 SGHTA and CDR2 FQGTGA. The trim removed 2 bases at V and 6 bases at J, leaving 7 bases unmatched. Written as DNA, the CDR3 is TGTGCCAGCAGCTTAGGCGGCGGGAGCGTCAATGAGCAGTTCTTC. It is translated as CASSLGGGSVNEQFF.

The table lists this clone with a few counts. The chain uses TRBV5-4 and TRBJ1-1; perhaps TRBD1 as D (5 bases). There are 15 residues in the CDR3. CDR1 is SGHNT, CDR2 YYREEE, per germline (reference sequence). V dropped 3 bases and J dropped 4 bases, with 16 bases sitting between them. CDR3 sequence: CASSSLTRGTTEAFF. Written as DNA, the CDR3 is TGTGCCAGCAGCTCCCTGACAAGGGGTACCACTGAAGCTTTCTTT. The full variable domain, in which reference TRBV5-4 and TRBJ1-1 provide the parts outside the CDR3, is ETGVTQSPTHLIKTRGQQVTLRCSSQSGHNTVSWYQQALGQGPQFIFQYYREEENGRGNFPPRFSGLQFPNYSSELNVNALELDDSALYLCASSSLTRGTTEAFFGQGTRLTVV.

V gene TRBV29-1 combines with J gene TRBJ1-4; TRBD1 matches at 7 bases. CDR1 and CDR2 from the germline V gene are SQVTM and ANQGSEA. The trim removed 6 bases at V and 6 bases at J, leaving 10 bases unmatched. This CDR3 is built from 14 residues. CDR3 sequence reads: CSVETGAGDEKLFF. CDR3 nucleotides: TGCAGCGTGGAAACAGGGGCGGGCGATGAAAAACTGTTTTTT.

The chain uses TRBV6-5 and TRBJ1-1, with 7 nucleotides matching TRBD1. The germline gives CDR1 MNHEY, CDR2 SVGAGI. Trimming took 8 bases from V and 0 from J; bases not matched to a gene: 3. This CDR3 is 13 amino acids long. The CDR3 nucleotides are TGTGCCAGCTCGACAGGGCTGAACACTGAAGCTTTCTTT. Translation gives CASSTGLNTEAFF.

The chain is built from TRBV5-1 and TRBJ1-6; D possibly corresponds to TRBD1 (5 bases). The germline CDR1 and CDR2 sequences are SGHRS and YFSETQ. The CDR3 spans 16 residues. Trimming pared 3 bases from V and 9 bases from J, leaving 19 bases between. CDR3 loop: CASSSGLGQGISPLHF. The CDR3 DNA is TGCGCCAGCAGCTCGGGCCTAGGTCAGGGAATTTCACCCCTCCACTTT.

This chain links TRBV4-3 with TRBJ2-1; 10 nucleotides match TRBD2. This CDR3 comprises 15 residues. V dropped 4 bases and J dropped 4; count of bases not matched to a gene: 4. Germline V gene sequence: CDR1 LGHNA, CDR2 YSLEER. Here the CDR3 reads CASSLGTSAYNEQFF. CDR3 in DNA: TGCGCCAGCAGCCTCGGGACTAGCGCGTACAATGAGCAGTTCTTC.

This chain connects TRBV28 to TRBJ2-3; weak D call: TRBD1 (6 bases). CDR1 is MDHEN and CDR2 is SYDVKM in the germline V gene. Between the trimmed V and J ends, which lost 8 bases and 6 bases, there was a span of 24 bases. CDR3 length equals 16 residues. The CDR3 nucleotides read TGTGCCAGCCGCTCCAAAGGGGGAGCACACACGGATACGCAGTATTTT. This sequence encodes CASRSKGGAHTDTQYF.

Only a few counts were recorded for this clone. The V call is TRBV30, the J call TRBJ1-5; no firm D call. This CDR3 region has 12 residues. Trimming shortened V by 1 base and J by 0 bases, and 1 base separated the two germline ends. Germline V gene data show CDR1 as GTSNPN and CDR2 as SVGIG (reference sequence). The CDR3 nucleotides read TGTGCCTGGAGTGCTAGCAATCAGCCCCAGCATTTT. Protein: CAWSASNQPQHF.